This entry describes one TCR beta chain. This entry belongs to a study of blood T cell repertoires in COVID-19. Study-wide background: Both acute and convalescent COVID-19 samples were obtained from the United States, Italy and Spain. T cells, B-cell-depleted T cells, or PBMCs provided the cDNA or gDNA that served as material.

In the source study's methods: Cell counts per sample came from amplifying reference gene primers. Assay used: immunoSEQ multiplex PCR; TCRdb lists only in-frame clones, some missing. That table gives V, J and clone size, and the DNA gave D and trimming. There are roughly 220,000 clones in the sample; around 80% occur only once, and just under 20% lies in the top ten. The receptor was isolated from a man aged 25 to 40 with active or convalescent COVID-19. Input material: peripheral blood.

For the CDR3, the DNA is TGTGCCACCAGCGGGACAGGGAATCGGGATGAGCAGTTCTTC. Its translation is CATSGTGNRDEQFF. The V call is TRBV24-1, the J call TRBJ2-1, with TRBD1 matching 9 bases. The CDR3 has 14 amino acids. The germline gives CDR1 KGHDR, CDR2 SFDVKD. Trimming took 7 bases from V and 8 from J; bases not matched to a gene: 8.